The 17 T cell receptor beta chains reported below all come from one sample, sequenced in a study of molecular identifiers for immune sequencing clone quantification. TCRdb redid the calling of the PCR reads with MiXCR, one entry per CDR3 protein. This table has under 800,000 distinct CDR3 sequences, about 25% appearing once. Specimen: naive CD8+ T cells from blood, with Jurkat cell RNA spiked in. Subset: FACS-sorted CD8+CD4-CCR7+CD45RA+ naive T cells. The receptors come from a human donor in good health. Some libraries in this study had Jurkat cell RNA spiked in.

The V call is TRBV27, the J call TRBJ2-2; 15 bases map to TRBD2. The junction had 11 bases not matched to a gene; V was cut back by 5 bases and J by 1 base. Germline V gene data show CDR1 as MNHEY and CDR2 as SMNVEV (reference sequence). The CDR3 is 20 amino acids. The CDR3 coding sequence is TGTGCCAGCAGTCCTACCGTCGTGGGACTAGCGGGAGGGAACACCGGGGAGCTGTTTTTT. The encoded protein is CASSPTVVGLAGGNTGELFF.

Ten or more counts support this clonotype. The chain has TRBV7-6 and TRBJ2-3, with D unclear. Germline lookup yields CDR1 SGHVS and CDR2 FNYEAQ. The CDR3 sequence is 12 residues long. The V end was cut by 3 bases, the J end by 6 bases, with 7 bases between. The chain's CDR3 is CASSFIADTQYF. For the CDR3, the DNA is TGTGCCAGCAGCTTTATCGCCGATACGCAGTATTTT.

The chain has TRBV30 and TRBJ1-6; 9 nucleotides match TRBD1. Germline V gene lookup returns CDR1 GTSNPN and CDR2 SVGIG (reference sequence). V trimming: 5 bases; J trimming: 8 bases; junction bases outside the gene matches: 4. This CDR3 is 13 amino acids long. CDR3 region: CAWDRTGDSPLHF. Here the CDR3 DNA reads TGTGCCTGGGATCGGACAGGGGATTCACCCCTCCACTTT.

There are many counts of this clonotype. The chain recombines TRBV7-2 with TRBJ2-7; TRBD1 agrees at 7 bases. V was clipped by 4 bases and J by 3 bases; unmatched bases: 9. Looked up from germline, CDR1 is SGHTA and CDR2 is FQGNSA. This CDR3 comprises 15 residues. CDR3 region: CASSSRDSIGYEQYF. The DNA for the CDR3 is TGTGCCAGCAGCTCACGGGACAGCATCGGCTACGAGCAGTACTTC.

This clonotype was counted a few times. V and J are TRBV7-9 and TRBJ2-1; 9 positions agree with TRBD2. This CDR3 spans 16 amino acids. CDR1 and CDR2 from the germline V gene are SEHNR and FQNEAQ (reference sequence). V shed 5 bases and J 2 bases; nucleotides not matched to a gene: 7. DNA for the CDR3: TGTGCCAGCAGCCGCCACACTAGCGGGCCCTACAATGAGCAGTTCTTC. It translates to CASSRHTSGPYNEQFF.

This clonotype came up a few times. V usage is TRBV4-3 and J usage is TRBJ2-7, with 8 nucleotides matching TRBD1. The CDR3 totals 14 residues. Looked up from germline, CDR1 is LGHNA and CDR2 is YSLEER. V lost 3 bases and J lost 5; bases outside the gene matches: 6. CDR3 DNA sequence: TGCGCCAGCAGCCATGTACAGGGGGTCGACGAGCAGTACTTC. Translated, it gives CASSHVQGVDEQYF.

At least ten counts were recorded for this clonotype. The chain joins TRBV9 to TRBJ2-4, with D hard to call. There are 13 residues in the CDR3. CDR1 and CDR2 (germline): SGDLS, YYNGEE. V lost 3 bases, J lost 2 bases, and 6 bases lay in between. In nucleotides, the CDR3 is TGTGCCAGCAGCGCACCCACCAAAAACATTCAGTACTTC. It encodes CASSAPTKNIQYF.

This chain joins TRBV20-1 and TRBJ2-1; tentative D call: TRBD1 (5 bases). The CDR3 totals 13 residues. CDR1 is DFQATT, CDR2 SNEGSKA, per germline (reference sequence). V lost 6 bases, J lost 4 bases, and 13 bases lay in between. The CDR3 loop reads CSANMDTYNEQFF. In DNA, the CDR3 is TGCAGTGCCAATATGGACACTTACAATGAGCAGTTCTTC.

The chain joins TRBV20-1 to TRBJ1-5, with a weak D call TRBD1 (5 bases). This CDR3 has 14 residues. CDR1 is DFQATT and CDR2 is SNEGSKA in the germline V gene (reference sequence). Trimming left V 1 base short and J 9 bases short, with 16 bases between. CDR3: CSARALFEGVPQHF. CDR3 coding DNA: TGCAGTGCTAGAGCCCTTTTTGAAGGGGTGCCCCAGCATTTT.

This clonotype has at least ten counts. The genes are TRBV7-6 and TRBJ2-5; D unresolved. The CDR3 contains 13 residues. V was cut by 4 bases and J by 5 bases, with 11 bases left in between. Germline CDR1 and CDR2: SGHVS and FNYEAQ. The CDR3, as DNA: TGTGCCAGCAGCTCAGACCCGAAGGAGACCCAGTACTTC. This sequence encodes CASSSDPKETQYF.

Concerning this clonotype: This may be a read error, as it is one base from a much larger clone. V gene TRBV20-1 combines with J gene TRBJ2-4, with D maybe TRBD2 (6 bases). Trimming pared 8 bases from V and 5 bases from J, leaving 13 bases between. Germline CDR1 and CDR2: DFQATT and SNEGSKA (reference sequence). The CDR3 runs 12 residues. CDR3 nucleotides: TGCAGTCAGGAGGAGGGTCAAAACATTCAGTACTTC. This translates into CSQEEGQNIQYF.

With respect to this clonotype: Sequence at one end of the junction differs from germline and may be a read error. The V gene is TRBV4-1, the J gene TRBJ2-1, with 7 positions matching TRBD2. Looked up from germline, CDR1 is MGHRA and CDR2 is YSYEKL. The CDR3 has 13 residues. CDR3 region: CASSPSTSNEQLF. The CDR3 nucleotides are TGCGCCAGCAGCCCGTCGACTAGCAATGAGCAGCTCTTC.

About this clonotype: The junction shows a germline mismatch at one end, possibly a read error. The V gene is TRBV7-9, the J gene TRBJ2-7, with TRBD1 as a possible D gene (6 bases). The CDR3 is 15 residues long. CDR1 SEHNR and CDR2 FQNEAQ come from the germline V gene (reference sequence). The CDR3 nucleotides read TGTGCCGGCAGCTTAGGTTGGCAGGGGCAGGACGAGCAGTACTTC. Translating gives CAGSLGWQGQDEQYF.

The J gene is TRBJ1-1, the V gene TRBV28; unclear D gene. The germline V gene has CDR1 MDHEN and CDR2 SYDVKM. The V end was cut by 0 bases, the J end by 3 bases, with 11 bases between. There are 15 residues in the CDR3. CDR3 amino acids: CASSLWGSRDTEAFF. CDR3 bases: TGTGCCAGCAGTTTATGGGGGAGCCGGGACACTGAAGCTTTCTTT.

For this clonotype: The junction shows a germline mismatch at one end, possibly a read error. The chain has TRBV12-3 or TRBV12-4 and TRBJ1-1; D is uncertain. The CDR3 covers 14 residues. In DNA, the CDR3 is TGTGCCAGCACCCCCGCCGGTATGAACACTGGAGCTTTCTTT. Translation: CASTPAGMNTGAFF.

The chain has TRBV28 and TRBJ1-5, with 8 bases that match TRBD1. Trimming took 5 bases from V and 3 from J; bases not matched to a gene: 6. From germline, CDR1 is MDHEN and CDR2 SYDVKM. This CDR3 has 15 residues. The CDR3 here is CASSPYRGFNQPQHF. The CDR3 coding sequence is TGTGCCAGCAGTCCCTACAGGGGGTTCAATCAGCCCCAGCATTTT.

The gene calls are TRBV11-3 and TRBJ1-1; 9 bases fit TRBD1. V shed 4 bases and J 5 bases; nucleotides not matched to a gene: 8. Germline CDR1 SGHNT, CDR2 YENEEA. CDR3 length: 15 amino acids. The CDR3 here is CASSSAGTGRTEAFF. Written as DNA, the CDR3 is TGTGCCAGCAGCTCCGCCGGGACAGGGAGGACTGAAGCTTTCTTT.